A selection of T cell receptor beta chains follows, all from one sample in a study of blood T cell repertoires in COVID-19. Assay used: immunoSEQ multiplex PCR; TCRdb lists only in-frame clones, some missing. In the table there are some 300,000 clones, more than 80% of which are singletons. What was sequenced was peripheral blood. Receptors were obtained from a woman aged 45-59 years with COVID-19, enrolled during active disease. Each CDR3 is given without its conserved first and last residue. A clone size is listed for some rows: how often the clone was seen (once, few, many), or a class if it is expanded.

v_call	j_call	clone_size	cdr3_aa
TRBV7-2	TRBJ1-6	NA	ASSLSLSGTVNNSPLH
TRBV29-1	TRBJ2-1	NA	SSGTTVNEQF
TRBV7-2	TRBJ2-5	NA	ASSLGAGGPWETQY
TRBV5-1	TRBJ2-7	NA	ASSADRGGSYEQY
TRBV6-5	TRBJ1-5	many	ASTLGQTNQPQH
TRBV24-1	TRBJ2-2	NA	ATSASSGIWTGELF
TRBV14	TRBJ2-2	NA	ASSPSGTRWTGELF
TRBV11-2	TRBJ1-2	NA	ASSSRRRQGALLYGYT
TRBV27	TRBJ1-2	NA	ASSEQGSYGYT
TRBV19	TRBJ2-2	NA	ASSGKKGQVGAGELF
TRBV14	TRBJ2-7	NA	ASSQETGRGYGEQY